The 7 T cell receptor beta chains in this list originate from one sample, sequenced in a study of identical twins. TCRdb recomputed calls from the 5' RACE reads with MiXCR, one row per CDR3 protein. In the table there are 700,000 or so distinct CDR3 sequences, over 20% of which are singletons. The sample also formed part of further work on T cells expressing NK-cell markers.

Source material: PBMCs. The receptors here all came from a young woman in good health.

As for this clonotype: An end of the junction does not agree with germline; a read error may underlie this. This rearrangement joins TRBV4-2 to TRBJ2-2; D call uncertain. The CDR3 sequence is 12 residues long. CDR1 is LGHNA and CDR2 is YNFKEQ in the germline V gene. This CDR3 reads CASGHWGGELFF. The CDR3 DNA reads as TGTGCCAGCGGCCATTGGGGCGGGGAGCTGTTTTTT.

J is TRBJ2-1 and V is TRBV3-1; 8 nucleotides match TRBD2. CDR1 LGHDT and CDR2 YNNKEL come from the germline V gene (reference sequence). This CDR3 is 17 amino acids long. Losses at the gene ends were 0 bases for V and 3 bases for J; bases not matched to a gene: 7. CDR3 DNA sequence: TGTGCCAGCAGCCAAGATCGCAGGACTAGCATCTACAATGAGCAGTTCTTC. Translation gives CASSQDRRTSIYNEQFF.

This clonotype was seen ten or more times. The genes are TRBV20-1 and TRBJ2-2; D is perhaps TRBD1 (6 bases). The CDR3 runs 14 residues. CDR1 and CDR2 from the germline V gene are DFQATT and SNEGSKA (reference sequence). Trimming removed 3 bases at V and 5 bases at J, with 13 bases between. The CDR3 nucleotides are TGCAGTGCTAGCTTGAGCAGGGGAACCGGGGAGCTGTTTTTT. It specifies CSASLSRGTGELFF.

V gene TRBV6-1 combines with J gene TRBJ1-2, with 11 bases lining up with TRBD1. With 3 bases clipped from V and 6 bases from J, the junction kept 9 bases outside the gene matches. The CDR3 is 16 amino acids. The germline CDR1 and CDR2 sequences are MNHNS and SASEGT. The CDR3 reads CASSEPKDRGLHGYTF. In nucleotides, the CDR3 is TGTGCCAGCAGTGAGCCTAAGGACAGGGGGCTACATGGCTACACCTTC.

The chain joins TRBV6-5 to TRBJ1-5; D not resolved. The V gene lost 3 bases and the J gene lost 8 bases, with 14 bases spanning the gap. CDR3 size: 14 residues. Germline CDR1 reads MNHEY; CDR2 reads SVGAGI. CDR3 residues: CASSYLAGAEPQHF. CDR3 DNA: TGTGCCAGCAGTTATTTGGCGGGCGCGGAGCCCCAGCATTTT.

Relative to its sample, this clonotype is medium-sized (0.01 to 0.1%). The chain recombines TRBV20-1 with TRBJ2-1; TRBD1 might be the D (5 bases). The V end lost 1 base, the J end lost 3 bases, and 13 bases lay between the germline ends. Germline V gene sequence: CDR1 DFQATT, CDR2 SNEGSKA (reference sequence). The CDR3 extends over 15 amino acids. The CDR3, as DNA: TGCAGTGCTAGAGGTGGCAAGGGGCGCTACAATGAGCAGTTCTTC. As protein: CSARGGKGRYNEQFF.

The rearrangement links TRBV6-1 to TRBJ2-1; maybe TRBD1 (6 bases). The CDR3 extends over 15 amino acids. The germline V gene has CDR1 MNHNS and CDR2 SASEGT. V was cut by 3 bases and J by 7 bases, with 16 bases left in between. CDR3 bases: TGTGCCAGCAGTGACAGGGGTTCAAGGTTTAATGAGCAGTTCTTC. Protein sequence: CASSDRGSRFNEQFF.